This entry features one TCR beta chain sequence. This specimen belongs to a study of blood T cell repertoires in COVID-19. Across the study: Samples representing acute and convalescent COVID-19 were sourced from the United States, Italy and Spain. Sample material is recorded as cDNA or gDNA derived from T cells, B-cell-depleted T cells, or PBMCs.

In the authors' methods: Using reference gene primer amplification, nucleated cell counts were estimated. Sequenced by immunoSEQ multiplex PCR; TCRdb stores in-frame clones only, minus some. From that table come the V and J calls and clone size; the DNA was used to work out D and trimming. The table shows about 270,000 clones, with about 85% occurring only once. This CDR3 has 17 amino acids. Trimming removed 5 bases from V and 5 bases from J, with 21 bases in between. The germline gives CDR1 MNHEY, CDR2 SVGEGT. The TCR was taken from a human donor in a cohort sampled during active COVID-19. The sequenced sample was peripheral blood. The V gene is TRBV6-2 or TRBV6-3, the J gene TRBJ1-4; D is possibly TRBD1 (6 bases). The DNA for the CDR3 is TGTGCCAGCAGTAACCCCGTGGAAGACAGGTGGAATGAAAAACTGTTTTTT. Translated, it gives CASSNPVEDRWNEKLFF.